These 22 T cell receptor beta chains were sequenced from one sample in a study of blood T cell repertoires in COVID-19. Sequencing used immunoSEQ multiplex PCR; TCRdb keeps in-frame clones, though not all of them. The sample holds about 220,000 clones; 80% to 85% are singletons and the top ten take 15% to 20%. Source material: peripheral blood. The receptor set was obtained from a young man with active or convalescent COVID-19.

V usage is TRBV5-1 and J usage is TRBJ1-1; 7 bases line up with TRBD1. Germline V lookup: CDR1 SGHRS, CDR2 YFSETQ. V lost 0 bases, J lost 3 bases, and 8 bases stayed unmatched. The CDR3 is made up of 16 amino acids. The DNA for the CDR3 is TGCGCCAGCAGCTTGGAAAGGGGGCGCCTGGACACTGAAGCTTTCTTT. This codes for CASSLERGRLDTEAFF.

V is TRBV7-6 and J is TRBJ1-1; 10 bases are a match to TRBD1. Trimming took 3 bases from V and 6 from J; bases not matched to a gene: 13. This CDR3 is built from 17 residues. CDR1 SGHVS and CDR2 FNYEAQ come from the germline V gene. The CDR3 DNA sequence: TGTGCCAGCAGCTTTACTTTGGGGACAGGGGATGAGTCTGAAGCTTTCTTT. It yields the protein CASSFTLGTGDESEAFF. The full variable domain, with the rest looked up from reference TRBV7-6 and TRBJ1-1, is GAGVSQSPRYKVTKRGQDVALRCDPISGHVSLYWYRQALGQGPEFLTYFNYEAQQDKSGLPNDRFSAERPEGSISTLTIQRTEQRDSAMYRCASSFTLGTGDESEAFFGQGTRLTVV.

This clone was counted between two and nine times. The chain has TRBV5-4 and TRBJ1-1, with 8 bases identical to TRBD1. CDR1 is SGHNT and CDR2 is YYREEE in the germline V gene (reference sequence). The ends lost 3 bases at V and 1 base at J; junction bases unmatched: 8. The CDR3 has 16 amino acids. The CDR3 nucleotides read TGTGCCAGCAGCTCCCCAGGGGGCGTCGGGAACACTGAAGCTTTCTTT. Protein: CASSSPGGVGNTEAFF.

The chain carries TRBV18 and TRBJ1-1, with D perhaps matching TRBD1 (5 bases). Germline CDR1 is KGHSH and CDR2 is LQKENI. V gave up 6 bases and J gave up 5 bases, with 16 bases separating them. This CDR3 has 14 amino acids. CDR3 sequence reads: CASSLRQQQTEAFF. CDR3 coding DNA: TGTGCCAGCTCCCTCCGACAGCAACAAACTGAAGCTTTCTTT.

The chain links TRBV7-2 to TRBJ1-5; D uncertain. The V end lost 2 bases, the J end lost 5 bases, and 16 bases lay between the germline ends. Germline values: CDR1 SGHTA, CDR2 FQGNSA. The CDR3 sequence is 16 residues long. The CDR3 spells CASSLFGVTADQPQHF. CDR3 bases: TGTGCCAGCAGCTTATTCGGTGTGACTGCAGATCAGCCCCAGCATTTT.

The CDR3 DNA is TGTGCCAGCAACGGACTAGCTGGGAGCGGGGAGCTGTTTTTT. Translated, it gives CASNGLAGSGELFF. V and J are TRBV9 and TRBJ2-2; 8 nucleotides match TRBD2. Trimming took 6 bases from V and 7 from J; bases not matched to a gene: 8. Germline assignment: CDR1 SGDLS and CDR2 YYNGEE. The CDR3 loop spans 14 amino acids.

The V and J genes are TRBV25-1 and TRBJ1-3; 8 nucleotides match TRBD1. CDR3 length equals 16 residues. V lost 4 bases, J lost 0 bases, and 5 bases stayed unmatched. The germline CDR1 and CDR2 sequences are MGHDK and SYGVNS. The CDR3 reads CASSADRGASGNTIYF. CDR3 nucleotide sequence: TGTGCCAGCAGTGCCGACAGGGGCGCCTCTGGAAACACCATATATTTT. The variable domain in full, completed from reference TRBV25-1 and TRBJ1-3, reads EADIYQTPRYLVIGTGKKITLECSQTMGHDKMYWYQQDPGMELHLIHYSYGVNSTEKGDLSSESTVSRIRTEHFPLTLESARPSHTSQYLCASSADRGASGNTIYFGEGSWLTVV.

V usage is TRBV4-2 and J usage is TRBJ1-2; TRBD1 matches at 9 bases. The CDR3 spans 15 residues. J was trimmed by 4 bases and V by 7 bases; bases with no gene match: 10. Germline loops: CDR1 LGHNA, CDR2 YNFKEQ. The CDR3 DNA reads as TGTGCCAGCACCCTAGCGGGACAGGGCTCCTATGGCTACACCTTC. It is translated as CASTLAGQGSYGYTF.

The chain couples TRBV19 to TRBJ1-2, with TRBD1 matching 9 bases. The CDR3 consists of 16 residues. Looked up from germline, CDR1 is LNHDA and CDR2 is SQIVND (reference sequence). V shed 7 bases, J shed 0 bases, and the junction held 9 bases outside the gene matches. The CDR3 protein is CASNRGQGRANYGYTF. CDR3 coding DNA: TGTGCCAGTAATCGGGGACAGGGTAGGGCTAACTATGGCTACACCTTC.

Written as DNA, the CDR3 is TGTGCCAGTAACTCCGGGACAGGGGTTGCTGGGGCCAACGTCCTGACTTTC. As protein: CASNSGTGVAGANVLTF. The V call is TRBV19, the J call TRBJ2-6; 10 bases fit TRBD1. Germline V CDR1 and CDR2: LNHDA, SQIVND (reference sequence). This CDR3 region has 17 residues. Trimming at V came to 7 bases and at J to 2 bases, leaving 8 bases not matched to a gene. The full variable domain, with the rest looked up from reference TRBV19 and TRBJ2-6, is DGGITQSPKYLFRKEGQNVTLSCEQNLNHDAMYWYRQDPGQGLRLIYYSQIVNDFQKGDIAEGYSVSREKKESFPLTVTSAQKNPTAFYLCASNSGTGVAGANVLTFGAGSRLTVL.

The rearrangement uses TRBV29-1 and TRBJ1-1, with TRBD1 matching over 7 bases. CDR3 length: 13 amino acids. Germline CDR1 is SQVTM and CDR2 is ANQGSEA. Losses at the gene ends were 6 bases for V and 0 bases for J; bases not matched to a gene: 4. CDR3 sequence reads: CSVTGQLNTEAFF. The DNA for the CDR3 is TGCAGCGTGACGGGACAGTTGAACACTGAAGCTTTCTTT.

V gene TRBV28 combines with J gene TRBJ1-1; TRBD1 matches at 7 bases. The CDR3 totals 14 residues. Germline lookup yields CDR1 MDHEN and CDR2 SYDVKM. Losses at the gene ends were 7 bases for V and 6 bases for J; bases not matched to a gene: 11. The CDR3 DNA reads as TGTGCCAGCACTACCCCAGGGGGAAGCGCTGAAGCTTTCTTT. Amino acids: CASTTPGGSAEAFF.

The genes are TRBV7-2 and TRBJ2-7, with 11 bases that match TRBD2. There are 16 residues in the CDR3. After removal of 1 base from V and 1 base from J, the junction contained 3 bases not matched to a gene. CDR1 is SGHTA and CDR2 is FQGNSA in the germline V gene. CDR3 sequence (DNA): TGTGCCAGCAGCTTAGGAGGGACTAGCGGATCCTACGAGCAGTACTTC. It yields the protein CASSLGGTSGSYEQYF.

This clone was observed a single time. The J gene is TRBJ1-1, the V gene TRBV19, with TRBD1 as a possible D gene (5 bases). With 5 bases removed from V and 7 bases from J, the gap between germline ends came to 14 bases. CDR3 length equals 13 residues. Germline CDR1 reads LNHDA; CDR2 reads SQIVND (reference sequence). CDR3 sequence reads: CASSPNTGVEAFF. The CDR3, as DNA: TGTGCCAGTAGTCCTAACACAGGAGTTGAAGCTTTCTTT.

The rearrangement joins TRBV7-2 to TRBJ2-3; no clear D. CDR1 and CDR2 (germline): SGHTA, FQGNSA. The CDR3 is made up of 13 amino acids. V dropped 0 bases and J dropped 5 bases, with 6 bases sitting between them. In nucleotides, the CDR3 is TGTGCCAGCAGCTTAGCGCAGAAAGATACGCAGTATTTT. Amino acid sequence: CASSLAQKDTQYF.

This clone was counted a few times. The rearrangement uses TRBV10-1 and TRBJ1-2, with D uncertain. This CDR3 contains 13 residues. Germline lookup yields CDR1 WNHNN and CDR2 SYGVQD (reference sequence). The ends were cut back, 4 bases at V and 3 bases at J, with 9 bases in the middle. The CDR3: CASSVREDYGYTF. In DNA, the CDR3 is TGCGCCAGCAGTGTACGGGAGGACTATGGCTACACCTTC.

The CDR3 is CASSLGLAGAYEQYF. The DNA of the CDR3 is TGTGCCAGCAGCTTAGGACTAGCGGGGGCCTACGAGCAGTACTTC. V gene TRBV11-1 combines with J gene TRBJ2-7, with 12 bases fitting TRBD2. The ends lost 1 base at V and 2 bases at J; junction bases unmatched: 0. This CDR3 comprises 15 residues. Germline lookup yields CDR1 SGHAT and CDR2 FQDESV (reference sequence). Using reference TRBV11-1 and TRBJ2-7 for the parts outside the CDR3, the full variable domain is EAEVAQSPRYKITEKSQAVAFWCDPISGHATLYWYRQILGQGPELLVQFQDESVVDDSQLPKDRFSAERLKGVDSTLKIQPAELGDSAMYLCASSLGLAGAYEQYFGPGTRLTVT.

This chain joins TRBV7-3 and TRBJ2-7, with D perhaps TRBD1 (6 bases). Germline V gene data show CDR1 as SGHTA and CDR2 as FQGTGA. The CDR3 totals 14 residues. V was trimmed by 0 bases and J by 0 bases, leaving 6 bases between them. The CDR3 protein is CASSLTGGSYEQYF. CDR3 nucleotide sequence: TGTGCCAGCAGCTTAACAGGGGGCTCCTACGAGCAGTACTTC.

The chain links TRBV5-1 to TRBJ1-2; no reliable D call. The germline gives CDR1 SGHRS, CDR2 YFSETQ. The CDR3 sequence is 13 residues long. Trimming pared 0 bases from V and 7 bases from J, leaving 10 bases between. The DNA of the CDR3 is TGCGCCAGCAGCTTGGGTCAGGTTCCTGGCTACACCTTC. Protein sequence: CASSLGQVPGYTF.

The rearrangement uses TRBV9 and TRBJ2-6; weak D call: TRBD1 (6 bases). Trimming took off 2 bases at V and 0 bases at J, with 12 bases between the two ends. The CDR3 contains 17 residues. Per the germline V gene, CDR1 is SGDLS and CDR2 is YYNGEE. CDR3 loop: CASSVRGISSGANVLTF. The CDR3 DNA sequence: TGTGCCAGCAGCGTGAGGGGGATTAGCTCTGGGGCCAACGTCCTGACTTTC.

This chain uses TRBV19 with TRBJ1-1; 8 positions agree with TRBD1. Germline CDR1 LNHDA, CDR2 SQIVND (reference sequence). The CDR3 is 16 residues long. V shed 0 bases and J 2 bases; nucleotides not matched to a gene: 5. The CDR3 protein is CASSIDLGQGNTEAFF. The CDR3 coding sequence is TGTGCCAGTAGTATAGACCTAGGACAGGGTAACACTGAAGCTTTCTTT.

Only a few counts were recorded for this clone. V gene TRBV14 combines with J gene TRBJ1-1; D remains ambiguous. In germline, CDR1 is SGHDN, CDR2 FVKESK. Trimming took off 4 bases at V and 4 bases at J, with 16 bases between the two ends. The length of the CDR3 is 15 residues. The CDR3 DNA follows: TGTGCCAGCAGCCCCACAAGTACAGCCTCCACTGAAGCTTTCTTT. It translates to CASSPTSTASTEAFF.